This TCR beta chain is from a study of blood T cell repertoires in COVID-19. There are 14 residues in the CDR3. The germline V gene encodes CDR1 MNHEY and CDR2 SVGAGI. The V and J ends lost 4 bases and 9 bases respectively, with 18 bases between them. Assay: immunoSEQ multiplex PCR; the TCRdb copy retains only in-frame clones and omits some. The sample lists about 140,000 clones, 75% to 90% occurring once. This clone has just one count. This TCR came from a woman older than 75 with acute or convalescent COVID-19. The sequenced sample was peripheral blood. V gene TRBV6-5 combines with J gene TRBJ2-5; D perhaps matches TRBD2 (5 bases). The CDR3 sequence is CASSSGRNNGAQYF. CDR3 nucleotide sequence: TGTGCCAGCAGTTCCGGACGTAACAACGGGGCCCAGTACTTC.